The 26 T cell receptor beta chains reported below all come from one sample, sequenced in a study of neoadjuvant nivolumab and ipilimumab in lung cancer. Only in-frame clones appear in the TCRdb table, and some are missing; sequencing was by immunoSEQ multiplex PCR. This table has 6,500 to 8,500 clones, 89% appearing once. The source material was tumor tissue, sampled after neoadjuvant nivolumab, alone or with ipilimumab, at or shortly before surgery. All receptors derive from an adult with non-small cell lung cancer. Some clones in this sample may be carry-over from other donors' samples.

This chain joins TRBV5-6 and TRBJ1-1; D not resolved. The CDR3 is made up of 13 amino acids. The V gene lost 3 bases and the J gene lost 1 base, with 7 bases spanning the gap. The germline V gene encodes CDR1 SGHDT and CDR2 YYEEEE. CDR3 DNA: TGTGCCAGCAGCTGGATAGAGAACACTGAAGCTTTCTTT. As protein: CASSWIENTEAFF.

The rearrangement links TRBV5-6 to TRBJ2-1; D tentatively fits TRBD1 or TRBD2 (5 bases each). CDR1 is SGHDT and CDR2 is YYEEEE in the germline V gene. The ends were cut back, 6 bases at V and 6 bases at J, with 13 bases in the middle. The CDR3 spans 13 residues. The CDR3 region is CASIPWGSNEQFF. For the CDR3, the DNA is TGTGCCAGCATCCCTTGGGGGAGCAATGAGCAGTTCTTC.

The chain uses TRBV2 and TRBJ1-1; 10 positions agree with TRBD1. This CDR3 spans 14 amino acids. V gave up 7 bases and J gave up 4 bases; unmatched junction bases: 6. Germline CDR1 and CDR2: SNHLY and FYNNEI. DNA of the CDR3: TGTGCCAGCAAGCGGGACAGGGGAGCCACTGAAGCTTTCTTT. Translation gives CASKRDRGATEAFF.

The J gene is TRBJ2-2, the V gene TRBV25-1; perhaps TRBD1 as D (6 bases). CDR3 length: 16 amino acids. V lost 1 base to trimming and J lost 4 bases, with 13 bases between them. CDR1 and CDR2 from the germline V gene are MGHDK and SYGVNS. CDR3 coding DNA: TGTGCCAGCAGTGAATTGACAGGAGGTGGCACCGGGGAGCTGTTTTTT. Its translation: CASSELTGGGTGELFF.

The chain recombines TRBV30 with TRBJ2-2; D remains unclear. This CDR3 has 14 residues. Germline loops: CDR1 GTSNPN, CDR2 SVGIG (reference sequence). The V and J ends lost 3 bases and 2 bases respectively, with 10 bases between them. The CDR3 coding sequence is TGTGCCTGGAGCTCCGGGCTTAACACCGGGGAGCTGTTTTTT. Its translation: CAWSSGLNTGELFF.

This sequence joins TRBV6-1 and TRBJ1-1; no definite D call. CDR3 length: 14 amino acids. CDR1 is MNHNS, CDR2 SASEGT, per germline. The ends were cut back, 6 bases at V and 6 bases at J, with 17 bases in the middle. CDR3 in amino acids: CASRNRDGFAEAFF. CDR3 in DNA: TGTGCCAGCAGAAACAGAGATGGGTTTGCTGAAGCTTTCTTT.

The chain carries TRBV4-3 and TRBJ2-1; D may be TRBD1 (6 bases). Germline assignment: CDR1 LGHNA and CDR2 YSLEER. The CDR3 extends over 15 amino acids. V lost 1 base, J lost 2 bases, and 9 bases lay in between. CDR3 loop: CASSQGQATYNEQFF. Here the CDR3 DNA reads TGCGCCAGCAGCCAAGGACAGGCGACCTACAATGAGCAGTTCTTC.

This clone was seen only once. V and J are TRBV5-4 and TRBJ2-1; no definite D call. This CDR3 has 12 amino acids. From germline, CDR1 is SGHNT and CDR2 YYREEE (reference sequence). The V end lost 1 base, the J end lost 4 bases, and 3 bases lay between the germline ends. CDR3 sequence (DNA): TGTGCCAGCAGCTTGTATTACAATGAGCAGTTCTTC. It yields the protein CASSLYYNEQFF. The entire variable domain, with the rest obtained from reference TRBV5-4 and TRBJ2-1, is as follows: ETGVTQSPTHLIKTRGQQVTLRCSSQSGHNTVSWYQQALGQGPQFIFQYYREEENGRGNFPPRFSGLQFPNYSSELNVNALELDDSALYLCASSLYYNEQFFGPGTRLTVL.

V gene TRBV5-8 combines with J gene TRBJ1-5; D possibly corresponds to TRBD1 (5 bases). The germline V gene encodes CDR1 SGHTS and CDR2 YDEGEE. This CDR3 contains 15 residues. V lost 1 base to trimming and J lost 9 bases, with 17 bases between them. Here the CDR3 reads CASSLWGTAITPQHF. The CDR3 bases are TGTGCCAGCAGCTTGTGGGGGACGGCAATTACGCCCCAGCATTTT.

The CDR3 loop is CASSTRLAGEKTVAEQYF. The CDR3 DNA reads TGTGCCAGCAGTACAAGACTAGCGGGAGAAAAAACTGTGGCAGAGCAGTACTTC. The V and J genes are TRBV2 and TRBJ2-7; 12 bases map to TRBD2. CDR1 and CDR2 (germline): SNHLY, FYNNEI. V was clipped by 5 bases and J by 7 bases; unmatched bases: 18. The CDR3 runs to 18 residues.

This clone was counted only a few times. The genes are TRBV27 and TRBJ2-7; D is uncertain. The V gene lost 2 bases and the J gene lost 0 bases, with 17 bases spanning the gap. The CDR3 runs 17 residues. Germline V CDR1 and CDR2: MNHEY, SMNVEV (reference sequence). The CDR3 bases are TGTGCCAGCAGTTTAGTATTTGTTGCTGGAAGCTCCTACGAGCAGTACTTC. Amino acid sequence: CASSLVFVAGSSYEQYF.

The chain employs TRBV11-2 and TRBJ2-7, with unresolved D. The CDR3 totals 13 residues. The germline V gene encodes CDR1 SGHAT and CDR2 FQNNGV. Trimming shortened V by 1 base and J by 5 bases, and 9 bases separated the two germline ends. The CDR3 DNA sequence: TGTGCCAGCAGCTTAGTAGGGCAGAACGAGCAGTACTTC. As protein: CASSLVGQNEQYF.

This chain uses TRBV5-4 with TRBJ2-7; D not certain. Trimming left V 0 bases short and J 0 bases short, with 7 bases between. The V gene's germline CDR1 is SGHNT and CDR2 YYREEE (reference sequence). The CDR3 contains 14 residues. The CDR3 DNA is TGTGCCAGCAGCTTGGCCCCCTACTCCTACGAGCAGTACTTC. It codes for CASSLAPYSYEQYF.

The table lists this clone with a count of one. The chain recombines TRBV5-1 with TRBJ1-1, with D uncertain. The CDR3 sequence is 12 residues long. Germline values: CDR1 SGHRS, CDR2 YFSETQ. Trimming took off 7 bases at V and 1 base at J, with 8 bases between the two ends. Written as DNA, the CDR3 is TGCGCCAGCCGCTCGGGGAACACTGAAGCTTTCTTT. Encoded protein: CASRSGNTEAFF.

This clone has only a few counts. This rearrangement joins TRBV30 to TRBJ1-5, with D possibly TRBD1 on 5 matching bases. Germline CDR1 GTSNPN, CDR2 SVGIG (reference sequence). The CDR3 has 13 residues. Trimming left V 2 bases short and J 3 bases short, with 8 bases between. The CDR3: CAWSRGHNQPQHF. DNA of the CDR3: TGTGCCTGGAGTAGGGGCCACAATCAGCCCCAGCATTTT.

The CDR3 coding sequence is TGTGCCAGCAGCTCATCCCACAAGGCGAACACTGAAGCTTTCTTT. Translating it yields CASSSSHKANTEAFF. The rearrangement uses TRBV7-3 and TRBJ1-1; no reliable D call. Germline lookup yields CDR1 SGHTA and CDR2 FQGTGA. CDR3 length equals 15 residues. V lost 4 bases, J lost 1 base, and 13 bases lay in between.

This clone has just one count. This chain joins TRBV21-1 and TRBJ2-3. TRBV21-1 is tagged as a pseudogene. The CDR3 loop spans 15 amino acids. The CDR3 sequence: CASTRCNIQLYTQYF. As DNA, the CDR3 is TGTGCCAGCACTCGCTGCAACATTCAGCTTTATACGCAGTATTTT.

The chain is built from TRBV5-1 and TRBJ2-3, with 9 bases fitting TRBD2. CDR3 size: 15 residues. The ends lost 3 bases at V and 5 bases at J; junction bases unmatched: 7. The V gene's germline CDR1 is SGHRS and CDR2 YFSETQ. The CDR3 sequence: CASSSGGRDLDTQYF. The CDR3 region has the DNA TGCGCCAGCAGCTCGGGCGGGAGGGATTTAGATACGCAGTATTTT.

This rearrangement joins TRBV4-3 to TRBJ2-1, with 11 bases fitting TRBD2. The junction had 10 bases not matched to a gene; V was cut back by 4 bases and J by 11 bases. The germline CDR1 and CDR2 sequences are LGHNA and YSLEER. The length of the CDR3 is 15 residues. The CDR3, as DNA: TGCGCCAGCAGCCCGGGTGGTAGCGGGAGGGATAAGCAGTTCTTC. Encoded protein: CASSPGGSGRDKQFF.

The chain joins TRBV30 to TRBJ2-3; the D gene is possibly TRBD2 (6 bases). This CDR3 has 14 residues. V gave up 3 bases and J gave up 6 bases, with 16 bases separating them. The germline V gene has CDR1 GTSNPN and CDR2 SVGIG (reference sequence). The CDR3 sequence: CAWRSQGGTDTQYF. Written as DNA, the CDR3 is TGTGCCTGGAGGTCCCAGGGAGGTACTGATACGCAGTATTTT.

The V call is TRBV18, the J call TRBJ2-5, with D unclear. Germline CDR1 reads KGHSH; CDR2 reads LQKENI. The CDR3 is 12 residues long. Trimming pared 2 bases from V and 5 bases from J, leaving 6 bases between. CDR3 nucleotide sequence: TGTGCCAGCTCACCATATAGCGAGACCCAGTACTTC. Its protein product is CASSPYSETQYF.

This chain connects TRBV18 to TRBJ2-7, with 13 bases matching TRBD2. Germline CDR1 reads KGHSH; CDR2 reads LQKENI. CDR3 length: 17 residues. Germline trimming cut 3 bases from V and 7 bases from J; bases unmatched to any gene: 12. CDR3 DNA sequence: TGTGCCAGCTCACCCCTCGGGACTAGCGGGAAAGTCTGGGAGCAGTACTTC. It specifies CASSPLGTSGKVWEQYF.

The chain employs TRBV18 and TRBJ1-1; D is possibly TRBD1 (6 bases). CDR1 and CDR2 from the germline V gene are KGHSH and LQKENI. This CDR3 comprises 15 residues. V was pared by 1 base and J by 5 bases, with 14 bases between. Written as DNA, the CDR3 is TGTGCCAGCTCACCACGGGGGGCGGGAGGAACTGAAGCTTTCTTT. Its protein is CASSPRGAGGTEAFF. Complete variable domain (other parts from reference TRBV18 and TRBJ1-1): NAGVMQNPRHLVRRRGQEARLRCSPMKGHSHVYWYRQLPEEGLKFMVYLQKENIIDESGMPKERFSAEFPKEGPSILRIQQVVRGDSAAYFCASSPRGAGGTEAFFGQGTRLTVV.

Written as DNA, the CDR3 is TGTGCCAGCAGCCAACGGATGAACACTGAAGCTTTCTTT. Amino acids: CASSQRMNTEAFF. This chain uses TRBV7-8 with TRBJ1-1; D call uncertain. CDR3 size: 13 residues. The germline gives CDR1 SGHVS, CDR2 FQNEAQ. The V end lost 5 bases, the J end lost 0 bases, and 7 bases lay between the germline ends. Based on the CDR3 plus reference TRBV7-8 and TRBJ1-1, the full variable domain is GAGVSQSPRYKVAKRGQDVALRCDPISGHVSLFWYQQALGQGPEFLTYFQNEAQLDKSGLPSDRFFAERPEGSVSTLKIQRTQQEDSAVYLCASSQRMNTEAFFGQGTRLTVV.

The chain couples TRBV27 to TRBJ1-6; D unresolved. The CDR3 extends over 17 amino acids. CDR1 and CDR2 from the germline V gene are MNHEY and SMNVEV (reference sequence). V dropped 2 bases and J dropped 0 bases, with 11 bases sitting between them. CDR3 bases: TGTGCCAGCAGTTTAAAAGGCTCCGGCTCCTATAATTCACCCCTCCACTTT. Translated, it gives CASSLKGSGSYNSPLHF.

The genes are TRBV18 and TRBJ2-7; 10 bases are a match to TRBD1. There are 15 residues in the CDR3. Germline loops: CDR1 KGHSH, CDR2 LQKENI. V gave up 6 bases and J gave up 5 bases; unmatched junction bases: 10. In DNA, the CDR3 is TGTGCCAGCTCGCTTAACCGGGACAGGGGACACGAGCAGTACTTC. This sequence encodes CASSLNRDRGHEQYF. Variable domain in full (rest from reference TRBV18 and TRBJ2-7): NAGVMQNPRHLVRRRGQEARLRCSPMKGHSHVYWYRQLPEEGLKFMVYLQKENIIDESGMPKERFSAEFPKEGPSILRIQQVVRGDSAAYFCASSLNRDRGHEQYFGPGTRLTVT.